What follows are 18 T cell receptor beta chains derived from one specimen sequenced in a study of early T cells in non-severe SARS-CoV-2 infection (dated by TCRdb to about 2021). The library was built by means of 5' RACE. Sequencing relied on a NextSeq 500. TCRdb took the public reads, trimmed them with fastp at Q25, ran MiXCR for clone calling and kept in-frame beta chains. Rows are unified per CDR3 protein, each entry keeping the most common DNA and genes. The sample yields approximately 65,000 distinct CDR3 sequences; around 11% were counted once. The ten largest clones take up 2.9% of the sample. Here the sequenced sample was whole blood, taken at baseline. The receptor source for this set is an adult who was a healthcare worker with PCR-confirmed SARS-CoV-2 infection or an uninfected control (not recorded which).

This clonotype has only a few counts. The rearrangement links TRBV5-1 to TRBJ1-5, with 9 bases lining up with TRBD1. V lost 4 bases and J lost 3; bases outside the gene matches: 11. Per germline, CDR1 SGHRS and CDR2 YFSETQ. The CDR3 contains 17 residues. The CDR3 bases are TGCGCCAGCAGCCCGGAGGGGGGACAGGGAGCCAATCAGCCCCAGCATTTT. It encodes CASSPEGGQGANQPQHF.

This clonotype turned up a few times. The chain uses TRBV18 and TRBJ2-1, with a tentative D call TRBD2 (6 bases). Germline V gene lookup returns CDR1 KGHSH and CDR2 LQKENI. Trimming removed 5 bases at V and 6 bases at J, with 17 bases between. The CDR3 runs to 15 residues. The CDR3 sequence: CASSETSPSLNEQFF. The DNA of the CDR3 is TGTGCCAGCTCAGAGACTAGTCCTTCCCTCAATGAGCAGTTCTTC.

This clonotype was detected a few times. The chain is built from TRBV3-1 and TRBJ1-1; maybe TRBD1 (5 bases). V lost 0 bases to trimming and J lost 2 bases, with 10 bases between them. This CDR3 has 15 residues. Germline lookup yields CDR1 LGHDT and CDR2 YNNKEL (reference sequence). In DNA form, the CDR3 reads TGTGCCAGCAGCCAAGATCCCAGGGTCAACACTGAAGCTTTCTTT. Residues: CASSQDPRVNTEAFF.

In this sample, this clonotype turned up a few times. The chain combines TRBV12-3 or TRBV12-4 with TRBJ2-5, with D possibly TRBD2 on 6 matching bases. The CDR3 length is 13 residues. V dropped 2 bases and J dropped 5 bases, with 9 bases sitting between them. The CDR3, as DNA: TGTGCCAGCAGTTTAACGGGGACTGAGACCCAGTACTTC. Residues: CASSLTGTETQYF.

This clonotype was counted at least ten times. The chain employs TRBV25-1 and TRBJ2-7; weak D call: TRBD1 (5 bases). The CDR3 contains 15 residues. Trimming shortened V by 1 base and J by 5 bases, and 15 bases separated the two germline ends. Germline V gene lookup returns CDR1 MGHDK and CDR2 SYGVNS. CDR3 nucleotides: TGTGCCAGCAGTGAATTAGGGGCAGGGAAGAACGAGCAGTACTTC. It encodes CASSELGAGKNEQYF.

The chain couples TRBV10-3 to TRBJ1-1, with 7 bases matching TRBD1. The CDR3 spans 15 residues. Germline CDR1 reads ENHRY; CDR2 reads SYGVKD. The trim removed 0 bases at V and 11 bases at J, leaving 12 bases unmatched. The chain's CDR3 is CAISESGGDIRRAFF. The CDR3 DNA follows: TGTGCCATCAGTGAGTCAGGGGGCGATATTCGACGGGCTTTCTTT.

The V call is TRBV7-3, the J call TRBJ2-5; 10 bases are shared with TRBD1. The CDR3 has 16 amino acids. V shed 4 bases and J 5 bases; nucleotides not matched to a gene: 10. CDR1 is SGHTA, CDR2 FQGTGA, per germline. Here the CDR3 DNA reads TGTGCCAGCAGCTCATCCGGGACAGGGGTCTTGGAGACCCAGTACTTC. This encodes CASSSSGTGVLETQYF.

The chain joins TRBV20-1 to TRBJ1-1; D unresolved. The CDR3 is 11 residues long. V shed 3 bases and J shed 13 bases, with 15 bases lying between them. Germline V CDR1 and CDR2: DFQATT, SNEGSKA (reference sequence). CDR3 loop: CSARAGLYDFF. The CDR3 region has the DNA TGCAGTGCTAGGGCTGGCCTTTATGATTTCTTT.

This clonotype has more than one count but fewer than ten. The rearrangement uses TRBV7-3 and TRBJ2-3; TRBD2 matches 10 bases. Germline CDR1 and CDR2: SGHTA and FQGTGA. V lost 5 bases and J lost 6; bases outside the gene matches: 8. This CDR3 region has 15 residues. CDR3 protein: CASSKTSGEGDTQYF. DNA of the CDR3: TGTGCCAGCAGCAAAACTAGCGGGGAGGGGGATACGCAGTATTTT.

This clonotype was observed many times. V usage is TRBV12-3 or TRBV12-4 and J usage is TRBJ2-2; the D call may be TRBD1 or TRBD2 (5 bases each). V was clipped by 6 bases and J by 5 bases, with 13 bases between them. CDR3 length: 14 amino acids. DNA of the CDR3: TGTGCCAGCAGCCTCCGAGGGGTGACCGGGGAGCTGTTTTTT. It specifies CASSLRGVTGELFF.

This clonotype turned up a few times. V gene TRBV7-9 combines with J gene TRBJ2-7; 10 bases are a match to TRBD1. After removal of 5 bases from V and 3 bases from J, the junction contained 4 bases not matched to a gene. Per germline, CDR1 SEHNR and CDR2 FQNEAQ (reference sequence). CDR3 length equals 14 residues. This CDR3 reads CASSLDRGLYEQYF. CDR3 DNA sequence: TGTGCCAGCAGCCTCGACAGGGGGCTCTACGAGCAGTACTTC. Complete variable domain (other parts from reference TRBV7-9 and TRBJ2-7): DTGVSQNPRHKITKRGQNVTFRCDPISEHNRLYWYRQTLGQGPEFLTYFQNEAQLEKSRLLSDRFSAERPKGSFSTLEIQRTEQGDSAMYLCASSLDRGLYEQYFGPGTRLTVT.

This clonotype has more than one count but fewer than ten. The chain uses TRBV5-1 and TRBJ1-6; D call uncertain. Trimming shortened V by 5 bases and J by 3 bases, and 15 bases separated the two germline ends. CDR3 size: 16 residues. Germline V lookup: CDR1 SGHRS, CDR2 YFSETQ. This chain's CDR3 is CASSLSPAGYNSPLHF. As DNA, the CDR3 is TGCGCCAGCAGTCTGAGCCCCGCGGGCTATAATTCACCCCTCCACTTT.

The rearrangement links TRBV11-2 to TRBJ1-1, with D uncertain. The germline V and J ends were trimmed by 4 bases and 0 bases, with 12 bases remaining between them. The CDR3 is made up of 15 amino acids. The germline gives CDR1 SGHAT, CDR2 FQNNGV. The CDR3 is CASSSRGNLNTEAFF. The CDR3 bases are TGTGCCAGCAGCTCCCGGGGAAATTTGAACACTGAAGCTTTCTTT.

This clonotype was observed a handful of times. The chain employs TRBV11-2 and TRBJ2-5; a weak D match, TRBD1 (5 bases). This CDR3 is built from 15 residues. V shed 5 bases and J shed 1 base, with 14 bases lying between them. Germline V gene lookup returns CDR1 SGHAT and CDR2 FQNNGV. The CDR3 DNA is TGTGCCAGCAGCCACAACCGTAGGGGCCAAGAGACCCAGTACTTC. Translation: CASSHNRRGQETQYF.

The CDR3 DNA reads as TGTGCCAGCAGTCCACAGTCTGGAAACACCATATATTTT. This gives the protein CASSPQSGNTIYF. The chain combines TRBV7-9 with TRBJ1-3; D not resolved. The germline CDR1 and CDR2 sequences are SEHNR and FQNEAQ (reference sequence). V lost 6 bases to trimming and J lost 1 base, with 7 bases between them. CDR3 size: 13 residues. The variable domain in full, completed from reference TRBV7-9 and TRBJ1-3, reads DTGVSQNPRHKITKRGQNVTFRCDPISEHNRLYWYRQTLGQGPEFLTYFQNEAQLEKSRLLSDRFSAERPKGSFSTLEIQRTEQGDSAMYLCASSPQSGNTIYFGEGSWLTVV.

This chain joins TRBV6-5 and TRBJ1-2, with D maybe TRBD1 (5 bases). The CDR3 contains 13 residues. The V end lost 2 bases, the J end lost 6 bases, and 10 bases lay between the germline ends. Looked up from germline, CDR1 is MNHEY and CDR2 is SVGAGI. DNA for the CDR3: TGTGCCAGCAGTTACCTGGGAGGGGATGGCTACACCTTC. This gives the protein CASSYLGGDGYTF.

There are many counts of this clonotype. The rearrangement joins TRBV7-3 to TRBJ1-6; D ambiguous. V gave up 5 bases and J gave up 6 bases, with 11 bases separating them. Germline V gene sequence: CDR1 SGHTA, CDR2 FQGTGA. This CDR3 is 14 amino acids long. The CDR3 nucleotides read TGTGCCAGCAGCCCCGGGCCTCTTAATTCACCCCTCCACTTT. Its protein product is CASSPGPLNSPLHF.

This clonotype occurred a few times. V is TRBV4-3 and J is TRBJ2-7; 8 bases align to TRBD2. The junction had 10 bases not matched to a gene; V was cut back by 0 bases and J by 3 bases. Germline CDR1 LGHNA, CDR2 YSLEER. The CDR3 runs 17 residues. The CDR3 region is CASSQDHGTSRVYEQYF. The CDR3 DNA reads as TGCGCCAGCAGCCAAGACCACGGGACTAGTCGGGTCTACGAGCAGTACTTC.